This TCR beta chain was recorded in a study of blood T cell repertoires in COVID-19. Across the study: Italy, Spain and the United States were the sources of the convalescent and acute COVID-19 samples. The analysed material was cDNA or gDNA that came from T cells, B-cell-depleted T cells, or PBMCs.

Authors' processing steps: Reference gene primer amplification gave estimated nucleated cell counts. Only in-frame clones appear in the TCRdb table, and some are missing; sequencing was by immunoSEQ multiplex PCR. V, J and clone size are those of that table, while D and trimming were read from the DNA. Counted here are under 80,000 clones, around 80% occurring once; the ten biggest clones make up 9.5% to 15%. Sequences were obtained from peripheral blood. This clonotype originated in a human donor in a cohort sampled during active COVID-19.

The DNA for the CDR3 is TGTGCCAGCAGCTTAGGGGTAGCGGGACAAGAGACCCAGTACTTC. Its translation: CASSLGVAGQETQYF. The genes are TRBV7-6 and TRBJ2-5; 8 bases map to TRBD2. The trim removed 1 base at V and 2 bases at J, leaving 3 bases unmatched. Germline V gives CDR1 SGHVS, CDR2 FNYEAQ. This CDR3 has 15 amino acids.